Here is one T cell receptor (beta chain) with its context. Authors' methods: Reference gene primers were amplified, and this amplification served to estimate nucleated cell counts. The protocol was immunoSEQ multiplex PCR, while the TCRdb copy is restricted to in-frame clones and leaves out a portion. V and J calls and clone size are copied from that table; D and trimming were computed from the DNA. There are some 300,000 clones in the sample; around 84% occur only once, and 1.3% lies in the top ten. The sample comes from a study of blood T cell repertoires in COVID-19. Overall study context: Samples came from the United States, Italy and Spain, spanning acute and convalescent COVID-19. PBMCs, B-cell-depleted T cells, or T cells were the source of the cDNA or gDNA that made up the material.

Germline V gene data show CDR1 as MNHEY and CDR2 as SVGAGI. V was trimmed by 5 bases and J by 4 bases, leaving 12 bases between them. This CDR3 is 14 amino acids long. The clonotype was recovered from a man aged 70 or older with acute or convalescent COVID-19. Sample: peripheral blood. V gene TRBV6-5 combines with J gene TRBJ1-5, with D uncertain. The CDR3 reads CASSNRGSNQPQHF. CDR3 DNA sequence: TGTGCCAGCAGTAACCGGGGTAGTAATCAGCCCCAGCATTTT.